This is a list of T cell receptor beta chains from one sample in a study of PD-1 blockade in classical Hodgkin lymphoma. The method was immunoSEQ multiplex PCR; TCRdb's version includes in-frame clones alone and lacks a portion of them. The top ten hold 26% of the sample, which has roughly 28,000 clones, less than 75% seen once. Sequenced here: peripheral blood mononuclear cells (PBMCs), sampled before the second cycle of nivolumab. These receptors all stem from a human donor with classical Hodgkin lymphoma. CDR3s include the opening cysteine and the closing phenylalanine or tryptophan. A D gene is named only where the DNA matches it firmly. Only some rows state a clone size, as once, few, many or a class for expanded clones.

D gene,J gene,V gene,clone size,CDR3 DNA,CDR3 protein
TRBD2,TRBJ2-1,TRBV19,-,TGTGCCAGTAGTATAACTAGCGGTGGGGTAAGGCAGTTCTTC,CASSITSGGVRQFF
-,TRBJ2-2,TRBV14,-,TGTGCCAGCAGCCAAGAGGAGCCCGGGGGCTGGATGAACACCGGGGAGCTGTTTTTT,CASSQEEPGGWMNTGELFF
TRBD1,TRBJ1-1,TRBV5-1,-,TGCGCCAGCAGCCCTAGACAGGGGATAATGAACACTGAAGCTTTCTTT,CASSPRQGIMNTEAFF
-,TRBJ2-7,TRBV11-2,few,TGTGCCAGCAGTGAAGGAATGTACGAGCAGTACTTC,CASSEGMYEQYF
-,TRBJ1-2,TRBV6-5,few,TGTGCCAGCAGTATCGGACAGCTTAACTATGGCTACACCTTC,CASSIGQLNYGYTF
-,TRBJ2-1,TRBV6-5,many,TGTGCCAGCACCATCCCTGGGAGGGGGCACAATGAGCAGTTCTTC,CASTIPGRGHNEQFF
-,TRBJ2-2,TRBV29-1,-,TGCAGTTTAAGGACGGAAGGGCTGTTTTTT,CSLRTEGLFF
-,TRBJ1-2,TRBV19,-,TGTGCCAGTAGTCCGGGCAGACTCTATGGCTACACCTTC,CASSPGRLYGYTF
-,TRBJ2-7,TRBV4-2,-,TGTGCCAGCAGTCGTGAATTGTCCTACGAGCAGTACTTC,CASSRELSYEQYF
-,TRBJ2-5,TRBV20-1,-,TGCAGTGCTAGAATATTAGAGACCCAGTACTTC,CSARILETQYF
-,TRBJ2-5,TRBV6-5,-,TGTGCCAGCAGTCCCCAGGGGAGCTTTTTGGAGACCCAGTACTTC,CASSPQGSFLETQYF
-,TRBJ2-5,TRBV29-1,-,TGCAGCGTTCGAAGGGAGACCCAGTACTTC,CSVRRETQYF
-,TRBJ2-3,TRBV7-2,-,TGTGCCAGCAGCCTTGGGAGACAGAACACAGATACGCAGTATTTT,CASSLGRQNTDTQYF
-,TRBJ1-1,TRBV6-5,-,TGTGCCAGCAGTTATCAATGGGAAGGGAACACTGAAGCTTTCTTT,CASSYQWEGNTEAFF
TRBD2,TRBJ2-5,TRBV27,few,TGTGCCAGCAGTTTATTACCACTAGCGGGGAGGCAAGAGACCCAGTACTTC,CASSLLPLAGRQETQYF
TRBD2,TRBJ2-4,TRBV7-9,-,TGTGCCAGCAGCACAGGACTAGCGTTTAACATTCAGTACTTC,CASSTGLAFNIQYF
TRBD1,TRBJ1-5,TRBV28,-,TGTGCCAGCAGTCTAAGACAGGGAAGGGGCAATCAGCCCCAGCATTTT,CASSLRQGRGNQPQHF
TRBD1,TRBJ2-5,TRBV28,-,TGTGCCAGCACACGGGACAGGGGAACAAAGACCCAGTACTTC,CASTRDRGTKTQYF
-,TRBJ2-2,TRBV9,-,TGTGCCAGCAGCGCCGAACAGGGAAGAAAAACCGGGGAGCTGTTTTTT,CASSAEQGRKTGELFF
-,TRBJ1-1,TRBV6-5,-,TGTGCCAGCAGTGAAGCTGGGATTTCTGAAGCTTTCTTT,CASSEAGISEAFF
TRBD2,TRBJ2-7,TRBV5-1,-,TGCGCCAGCAGCTCTAGCGGGATCCTGGCTTACGAGCAGTACTTC,CASSSSGILAYEQYF
-,TRBJ2-6,TRBV6-5,-,TGTGCCAGCAGTTACGTGGGCTCTGGGGCCAACGTCCTGACTTTC,CASSYVGSGANVLTF
-,TRBJ2-5,TRBV2,-,TGTGCCAGCAGTGACGGCTACCTCCAAGAGACCCAGTACTTC,CASSDGYLQETQYF
TRBD1,TRBJ2-7,TRBV4-1,-,TGCGCCAGCAGCCAAGAGGACAGGGGTGGCGAGCAGTACTTC,CASSQEDRGGEQYF
TRBD2,TRBJ2-7,TRBV5-1,-,TGTGCCAGCAGCTTGGGAGGGGACTCCTACGAGCAGTACTTC,CASSLGGDSYEQYF
TRBD2,TRBJ2-1,TRBV6-6,-,TGTGCCAGCATCCGGCTAGCGGGAGACCTCAATGAGCAGTTCTTC,CASIRLAGDLNEQFF